A selection of T cell receptor beta chains follows, all from one sample in a study of T-cell reconstitution after alpha-beta-depleted transplantation in children. In TCRdb, the PCR reads were re-called with MiXCR into one record per CDR3 protein. The data contain fewer than 450,000 distinct CDR3 sequences, under 20% of them singletons. This specimen consisted of PBMCs, mostly from graft donor cells, obtained 360 days after TCRalphabeta/CD19-depleted stem cell transplant. Receptors were obtained from a male patient aged 2 to 10 who had a stem cell transplant for acute lymphoblastic leukemia, so the T cells may come from the graft donor. The CDR3 runs from the conserved cysteine through the conserved F or W. The order of the fields is J gene, V gene, CDR3 length, clone size, CDR3 protein. The listing skips clone size in some rows; elsewhere it reads once, few, many or a size class.

TRBJ2-1,TRBV6-2/TRBV6-3,20,.,CASSPQRAGGHRGSYNEQFF
TRBJ2-3,TRBV7-2,16,.,CASSRRTILSTDTQYF
TRBJ1-1,TRBV3-1,13,few,CASSQPGGTEAFF
TRBJ2-7,TRBV12-3/TRBV12-4,12,few,CASSPTVYEQYF
TRBJ2-2,TRBV7-2,12,few,CASSYWGGELFF
TRBJ2-6,TRBV7-2,15,few,CASRSKGFGANVLTF
TRBJ1-6,TRBV10-3,13,few,CAITDRGNSPLHF
TRBJ1-4,TRBV5-1,16,many,CASSAAGGRGVEKLFF
TRBJ1-2,TRBV7-6,12,many,CASSPGSYGYTF
TRBJ2-5,TRBV5-1,17,.,CASSLVGPGLLGETQYF
TRBJ2-4,TRBV11-1,19,few,CASSAGTSGRWDAKNIQYF
TRBJ2-3,TRBV6-1,13,.,CASGINRADTQYF
TRBJ2-1,TRBV7-2,16,few,CASSPTTSPLNNEQFF
TRBJ1-2,TRBV5-5,12,few,CASSPGLYGYTF
TRBJ2-7,TRBV9,15,many,CASSPSGLAIYEQYF
TRBJ1-6,TRBV7-3,18,.,CASSRHGGSSSYNSPLHF
TRBJ2-7,TRBV11-2,15,.,CASSLLPDSSYEQYF
TRBJ2-4,TRBV6-2/TRBV6-3,16,.,CASSLGGRPSPNIQYF
TRBJ2-5,TRBV7-9,14,.,CASSPPGRGETQYF
TRBJ2-1,TRBV9,16,.,CASSVRDYPPNNEQFF
TRBJ2-5,TRBV5-4,15,.,CASSPLRDGQETQYF
TRBJ1-2,TRBV21-1,17,many,CASSKYSTAGLSYGYTF
TRBJ2-3,TRBV7-8,19,few,CASTPRGARASGSTDTQYF
TRBJ2-2,TRBV12-3/TRBV12-4,12,few,CASSYHTGELFF
TRBJ2-3,TRBV5-6,12,few,CASMGDTDTQYF
TRBJ2-3,TRBV12-3/TRBV12-4,14,few,CASKSGRETDTQYF
TRBJ2-3,TRBV30,14,.,CAWSQMVGADTQYF
TRBJ1-1,TRBV30,15,.,CAWSVGQGVGTEAFF
TRBJ2-2,TRBV6-5,16,few,CASSYGALYNTGELFF
TRBJ1-1,TRBV7-9,13,few,CASSLDRVAEAFF
TRBJ2-7,TRBV6-9,14,few,CASSDRDRGGEQYF
TRBJ2-7,TRBV10-3,13,.,CAISELIRREQYF
TRBJ2-5,TRBV4-2,15,.,CASSQEWSYQETQYF
TRBJ2-7,TRBV28,17,few,CASSSLSPLKSSYEQYF
TRBJ2-1,TRBV5-1,17,few,CASSSWAGTSGSNEQFF
TRBJ2-1,TRBV7-9,15,many,CASSAGTSLANEQFF
TRBJ2-1,TRBV14,16,few,CASSQESGLAGYEQFF
TRBJ1-4,TRBV7-6,15,few,CASSLEGQGTEKLFF
TRBJ2-2,TRBV4-3,19,.,CASSQERQGPLLGTGELFF
TRBJ2-7,TRBV29-1,14,many,CSVEGAQEPYEQYF
TRBJ1-2,TRBV12-3/TRBV12-4,15,many,CASSPDRGLNYGYTF
TRBJ2-3,TRBV5-1,11,many,CASKSTDTQYF
TRBJ2-1,TRBV20-1,19,few,CSARDWGAVGTSSYNEQFF
TRBJ2-1,TRBV6-1,13,few,CASTPGLPNEQFF
TRBJ2-1,TRBV7-3,14,few,CASSSTGDYNEQFF
TRBJ1-2,TRBV27,13,.,CASSFSVNYGYTF
TRBJ2-2,TRBV4-2,15,.,CASSQDYRAAGELFF
TRBJ1-1,TRBV15,12,.,CATQGATTEAFF